A selection of T cell receptor beta chains follows, all from one sample in a study of blood T cell repertoires in COVID-19. The assay was immunoSEQ multiplex PCR, and TCRdb's table has in-frame clones only and misses some. This table has more than 250,000 clones, about 83% appearing once. The sample comprised peripheral blood. Receptor source: a woman between 45 and 65 years old with acute or convalescent COVID-19. CDR3s include the opening cysteine and the closing phenylalanine or tryptophan. D genes are given only for firm matches. Not all rows give a size; the values are once, few, many and, for expanded clones, a class.

abundance	d_gene	v_gene	j_gene	CDR3aa	CDR3nt
NA	NA	TRBV5-5	TRBJ2-2	CASSLPSGSDTGELFF	TGTGCCAGCAGCCTACCCAGCGGGTCCGACACCGGGGAGCTGTTTTTT
NA	TRBD2	TRBV20-1	TRBJ2-3	CSASRGGATDTQYF	TGCAGTGCTAGTCGCGGGGGGGCAACAGATACGCAGTATTTT
NA	NA	TRBV27	TRBJ1-1	CASSLPAPIRLNTEAFF	TGTGCCAGCAGTTTACCCGCTCCGATCCGGTTGAACACTGAAGCTTTCTTT
NA	TRBD1	TRBV5-6	TRBJ1-2	CASSLVGTENYGYTF	TGTGCCAGCAGCTTGGTTGGGACAGAGAACTATGGCTACACCTTC
NA	TRBD2	TRBV29-1	TRBJ2-1	CSVEGLAGLYNEQFF	TGCAGCGTTGAAGGGCTAGCGGGTCTCTACAATGAGCAGTTCTTC
NA	TRBD2	TRBV6-5	TRBJ2-4	CATLTSGSLDIQYF	TGTGCCACCTTGACTAGCGGGAGTTTGGACATTCAGTACTTC
NA	NA	TRBV12-2	TRBJ2-4	CASRAGVKNIQYF	TGTGCAAGTCGCGCGGGGGTCAAAAACATTCAGTACTTC
NA	NA	TRBV7-2	TRBJ1-2	CASSSAQDFRGYGYTF	TGTGCCAGCAGCTCAGCTCAGGATTTTCGGGGCTATGGCTACACCTTC
once	NA	TRBV4-2	TRBJ1-2	CASSQERVYGYTF	TGTGCCAGCAGCCAAGAGCGGGTCTATGGCTACACCTTC
NA	TRBD1	TRBV19	TRBJ1-2	CASSLIAGTGVGGYTF	TGTGCCAGTAGTCTCATAGCCGGGACAGGGGTCGGAGGCTACACCTTC
NA	TRBD1	TRBV7-8	TRBJ1-3	CASSLAGQGNTIYF	TGTGCCAGCAGCTTAGCGGGACAGGGAAACACCATATATTTT
NA	NA	TRBV6-5	TRBJ1-2	CASSYSEGVGYTF	TGTGCCAGCAGTTACTCGGAAGGGGTCGGCTACACCTTC